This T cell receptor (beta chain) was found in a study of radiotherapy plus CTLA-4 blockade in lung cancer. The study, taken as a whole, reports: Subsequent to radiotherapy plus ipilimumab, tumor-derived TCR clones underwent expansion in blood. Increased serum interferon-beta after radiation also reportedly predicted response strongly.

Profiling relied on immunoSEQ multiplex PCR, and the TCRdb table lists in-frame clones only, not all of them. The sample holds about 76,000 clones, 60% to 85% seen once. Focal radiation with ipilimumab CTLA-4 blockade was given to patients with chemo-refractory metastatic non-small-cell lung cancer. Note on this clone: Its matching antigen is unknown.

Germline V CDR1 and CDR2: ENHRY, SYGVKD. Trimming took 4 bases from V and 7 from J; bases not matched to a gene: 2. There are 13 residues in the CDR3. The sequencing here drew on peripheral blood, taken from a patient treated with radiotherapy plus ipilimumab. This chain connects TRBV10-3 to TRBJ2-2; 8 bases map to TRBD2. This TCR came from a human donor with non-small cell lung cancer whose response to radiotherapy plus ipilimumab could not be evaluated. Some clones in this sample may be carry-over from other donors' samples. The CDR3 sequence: CAISGTSSGELFF. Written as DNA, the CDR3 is TGTGCCATCAGTGGGACTAGCAGCGGGGAGCTGTTTTTT.